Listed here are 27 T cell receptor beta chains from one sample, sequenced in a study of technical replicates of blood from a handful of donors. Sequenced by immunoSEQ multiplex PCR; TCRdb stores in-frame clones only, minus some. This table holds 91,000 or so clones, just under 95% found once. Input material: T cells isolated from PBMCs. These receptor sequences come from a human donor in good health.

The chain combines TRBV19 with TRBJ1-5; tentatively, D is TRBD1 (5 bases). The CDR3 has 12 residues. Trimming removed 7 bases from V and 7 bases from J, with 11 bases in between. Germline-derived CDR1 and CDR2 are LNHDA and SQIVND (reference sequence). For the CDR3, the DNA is TGTGCCAGTACTCCAGGGAGGCAGCCCCAGCATTTT. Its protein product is CASTPGRQPQHF.

The CDR3 region has the DNA TGTGCCAGCAGAGCCCACCGGGACAGCTTTAGGGATGGCTACACCTTC. Residues: CASRAHRDSFRDGYTF. J is TRBJ1-2 and V is TRBV6-4, with 7 bases that match TRBD1. This CDR3 region has 16 residues. Per the germline V gene, CDR1 is MRHNA and CDR2 is SNTAGT. V lost 6 bases, J lost 6 bases, and 16 bases stayed unmatched.

The CDR3 sequence is CASRKQGDTGELFF. CDR3 coding DNA: TGTGCCAGCAGAAAACAGGGGGACACCGGGGAGCTGTTTTTT. The gene calls are TRBV6-1 and TRBJ2-2, with 8 bases matching TRBD1. Per germline, CDR1 MNHNS and CDR2 SASEGT. There are 14 residues in the CDR3. Trimming removed 6 bases from V and 3 bases from J; junction bases left unmatched: 3.

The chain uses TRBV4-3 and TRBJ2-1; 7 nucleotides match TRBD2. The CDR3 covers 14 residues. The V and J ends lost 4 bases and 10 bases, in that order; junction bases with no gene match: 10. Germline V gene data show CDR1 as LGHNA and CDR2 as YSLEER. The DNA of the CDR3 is TGCGCCAGCAGCCTATTTACTAGCGCGACCGAGCAGTTCTTC. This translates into CASSLFTSATEQFF.

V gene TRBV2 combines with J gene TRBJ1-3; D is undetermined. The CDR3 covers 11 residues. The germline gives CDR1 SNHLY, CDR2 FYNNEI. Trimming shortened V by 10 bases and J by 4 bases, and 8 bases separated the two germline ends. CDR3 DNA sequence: TGTGCCATAGGAGGGGGAAACACCATATATTTT. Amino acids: CAIGGGNTIYF.

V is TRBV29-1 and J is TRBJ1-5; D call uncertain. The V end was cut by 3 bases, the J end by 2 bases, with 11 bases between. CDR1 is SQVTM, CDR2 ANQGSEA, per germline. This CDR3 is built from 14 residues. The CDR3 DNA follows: TGCAGCGTTGAGTCCTGTTCTGGCAATCAGCCCCAGCATTTT. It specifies CSVESCSGNQPQHF.

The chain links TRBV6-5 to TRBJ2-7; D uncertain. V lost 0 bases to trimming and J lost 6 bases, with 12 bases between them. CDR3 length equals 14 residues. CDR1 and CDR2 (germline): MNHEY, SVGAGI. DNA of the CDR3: TGTGCCAGCAGTTACTCGAATGTAGCACCCGAGCAGTACTTC. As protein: CASSYSNVAPEQYF.

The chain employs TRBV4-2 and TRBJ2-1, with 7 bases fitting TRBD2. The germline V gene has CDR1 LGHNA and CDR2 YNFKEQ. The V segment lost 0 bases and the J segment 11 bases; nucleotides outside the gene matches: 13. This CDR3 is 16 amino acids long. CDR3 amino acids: CASSQEFYESGIKQFF. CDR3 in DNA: TGTGCCAGCAGCCAAGAGTTCTATGAAAGCGGGATAAAGCAGTTCTTC.

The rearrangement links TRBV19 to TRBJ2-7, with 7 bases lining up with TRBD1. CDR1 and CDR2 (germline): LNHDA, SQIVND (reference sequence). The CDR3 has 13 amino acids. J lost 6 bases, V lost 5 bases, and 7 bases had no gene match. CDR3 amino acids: CASSVQGFVEQYF. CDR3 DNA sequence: TGTGCCAGTAGTGTACAGGGGTTTGTCGAGCAGTACTTC. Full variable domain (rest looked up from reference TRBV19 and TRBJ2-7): DGGITQSPKYLFRKEGQNVTLSCEQNLNHDAMYWYRQDPGQGLRLIYYSQIVNDFQKGDIAEGYSVSREKKESFPLTVTSAQKNPTAFYLCASSVQGFVEQYFGPGTRLTVT.

The CDR3 here is CAWSGDSTRGEQFF. The CDR3 nucleotides are TGTGCCTGGAGTGGGGACAGCACGAGGGGTGAGCAGTTCTTC. The rearrangement joins TRBV30 to TRBJ2-1; the match to TRBD1 covers 7 bases. The CDR3 totals 14 residues. From germline, CDR1 is GTSNPN and CDR2 SVGIG (reference sequence). V lost 1 base and J lost 9; bases outside the gene matches: 9.

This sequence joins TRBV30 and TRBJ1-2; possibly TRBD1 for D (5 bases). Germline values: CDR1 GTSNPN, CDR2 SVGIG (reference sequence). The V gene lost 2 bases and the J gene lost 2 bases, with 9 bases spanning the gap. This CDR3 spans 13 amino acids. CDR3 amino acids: CAWSLTENYGYTF. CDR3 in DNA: TGTGCCTGGAGTCTGACAGAGAACTATGGCTACACCTTC.

CDR3 amino acids: CASNTGTPSYEQYF. The CDR3, as DNA: TGTGCCAGCAATACCGGGACACCCTCCTACGAGCAGTACTTC. This chain links TRBV28 with TRBJ2-7; TRBD1 might be the D (6 bases). V lost 7 bases and J lost 0, with 13 bases in between. This CDR3 comprises 14 residues. The germline V gene has CDR1 MDHEN and CDR2 SYDVKM.

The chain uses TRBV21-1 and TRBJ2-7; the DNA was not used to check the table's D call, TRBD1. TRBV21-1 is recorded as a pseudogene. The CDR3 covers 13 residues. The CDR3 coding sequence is TGTGCCACCCTCACAGAACGGCCCTACGAGCAGTACTTC. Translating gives CATLTERPYEQYF.

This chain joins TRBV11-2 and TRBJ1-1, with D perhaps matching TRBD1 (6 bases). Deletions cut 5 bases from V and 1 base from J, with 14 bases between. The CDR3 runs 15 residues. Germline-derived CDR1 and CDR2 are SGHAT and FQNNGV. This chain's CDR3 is CASSLRGAWNTEAFF. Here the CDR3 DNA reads TGTGCCAGCAGCCTTCGGGGGGCGTGGAACACTGAAGCTTTCTTT.

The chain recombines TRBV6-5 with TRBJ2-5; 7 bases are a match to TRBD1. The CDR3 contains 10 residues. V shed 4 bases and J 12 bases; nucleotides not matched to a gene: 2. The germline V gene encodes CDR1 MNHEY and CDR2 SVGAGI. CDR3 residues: CASSSGTEYF. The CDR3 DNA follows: TGTGCCAGCAGTTCCGGGACAGAGTACTTC.

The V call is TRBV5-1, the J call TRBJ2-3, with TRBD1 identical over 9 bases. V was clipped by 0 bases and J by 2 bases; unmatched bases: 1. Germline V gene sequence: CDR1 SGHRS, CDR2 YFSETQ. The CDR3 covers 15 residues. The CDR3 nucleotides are TGCGCCAGCAGCTTGGGGGACAGGGACACAGATACGCAGTATTTT. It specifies CASSLGDRDTDTQYF.

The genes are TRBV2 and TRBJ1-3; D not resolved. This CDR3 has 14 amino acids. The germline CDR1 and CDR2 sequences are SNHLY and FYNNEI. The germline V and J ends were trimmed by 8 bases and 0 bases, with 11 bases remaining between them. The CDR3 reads CASGLGVSGNTIYF. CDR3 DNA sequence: TGTGCCAGCGGCCTCGGGGTCTCTGGAAACACCATATATTTT. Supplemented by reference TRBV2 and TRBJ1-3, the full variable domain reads EPEVTQTPSHQVTQMGQEVILRCVPISNHLYFYWYRQILGQKVEFLVSFYNNEISEKSEIFDDQFSVERPDGSNFTLKIRSTKLEDSAMYFCASGLGVSGNTIYFGEGSWLTVV.

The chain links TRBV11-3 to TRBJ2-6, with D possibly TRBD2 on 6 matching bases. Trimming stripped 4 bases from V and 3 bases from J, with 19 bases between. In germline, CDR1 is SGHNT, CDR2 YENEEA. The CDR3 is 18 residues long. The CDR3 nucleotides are TGTGCCAGCAGCTCCCGGGAGCTAGTGGGGGGTGGGGCCAACGTCCTGACTTTC. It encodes CASSSRELVGGGANVLTF. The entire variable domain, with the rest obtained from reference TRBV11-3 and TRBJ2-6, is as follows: EAGVVQSPRYKIIEKKQPVAFWCNPISGHNTLYWYLQNLGQGPELLIRYENEEAVDDSQLPKDRFSAERLKGVDSTLKIQPAELGDSAVYLCASSSRELVGGGANVLTFGAGSRLTVL.

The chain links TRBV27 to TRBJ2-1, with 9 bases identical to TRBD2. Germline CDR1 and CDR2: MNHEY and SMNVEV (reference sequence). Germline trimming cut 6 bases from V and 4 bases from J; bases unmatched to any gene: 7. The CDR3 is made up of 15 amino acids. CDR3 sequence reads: CASRGSGSVYNEQFF. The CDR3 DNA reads TGTGCCAGCAGAGGTAGCGGGAGCGTTTACAATGAGCAGTTCTTC.

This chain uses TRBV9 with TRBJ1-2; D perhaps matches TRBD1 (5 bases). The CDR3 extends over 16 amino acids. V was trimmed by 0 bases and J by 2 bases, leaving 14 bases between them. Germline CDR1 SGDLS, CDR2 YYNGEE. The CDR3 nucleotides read TGTGCCAGCAGCGTAGCTATTAGGGGCGACAACTATGGCTACACCTTC. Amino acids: CASSVAIRGDNYGYTF.

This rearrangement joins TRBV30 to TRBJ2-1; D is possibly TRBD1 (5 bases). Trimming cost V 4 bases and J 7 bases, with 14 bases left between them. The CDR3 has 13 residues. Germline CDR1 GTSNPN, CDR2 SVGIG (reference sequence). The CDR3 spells CAWTRDRVNEQFF. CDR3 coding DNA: TGTGCCTGGACCAGAGACAGAGTAAATGAGCAGTTCTTC.

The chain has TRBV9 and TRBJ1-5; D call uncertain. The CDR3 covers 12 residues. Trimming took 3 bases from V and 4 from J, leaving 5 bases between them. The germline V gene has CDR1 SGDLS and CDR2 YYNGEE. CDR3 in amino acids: CASSAGNQPQHF. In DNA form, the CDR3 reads TGTGCCAGCAGCGCCGGGAATCAGCCCCAGCATTTT. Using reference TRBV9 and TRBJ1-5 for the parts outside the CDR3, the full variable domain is DSGVTQTPKHLITATGQRVTLRCSPRSGDLSVYWYQQSLDQGLQFLIQYYNGEERAKGNILERFSAQQFPDLHSELNLSSLELGDSALYFCASSAGNQPQHFGDGTRLSIL.

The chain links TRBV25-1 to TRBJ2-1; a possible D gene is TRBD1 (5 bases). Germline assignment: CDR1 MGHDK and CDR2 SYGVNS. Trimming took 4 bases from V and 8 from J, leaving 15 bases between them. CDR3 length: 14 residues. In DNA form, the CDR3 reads TGTGCCAGCAGTGCCCCCCAGGGTCAGGATGAGCAGTTCTTC. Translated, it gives CASSAPQGQDEQFF. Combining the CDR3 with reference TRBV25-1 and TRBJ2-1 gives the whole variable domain EADIYQTPRYLVIGTGKKITLECSQTMGHDKMYWYQQDPGMELHLIHYSYGVNSTEKGDLSSESTVSRIRTEHFPLTLESARPSHTSQYLCASSAPQGQDEQFFGPGTRLTVL.

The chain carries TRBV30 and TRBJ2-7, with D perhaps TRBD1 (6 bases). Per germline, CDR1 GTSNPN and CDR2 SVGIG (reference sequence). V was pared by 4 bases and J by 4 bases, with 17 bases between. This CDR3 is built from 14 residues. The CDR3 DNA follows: TGTGCCTGGACCAGGACAGTAGGCTGGTACGAGCAGTACTTC. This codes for CAWTRTVGWYEQYF. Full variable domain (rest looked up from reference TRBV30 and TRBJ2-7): SQTIHQWPATLVQPVGSPLSLECTVEGTSNPNLYWYRQAAGRGLQLLFYSVGIGQISSEVPQNLSASRPQDRQFILSSKKLLLSDSGFYLCAWTRTVGWYEQYFGPGTRLTVT.

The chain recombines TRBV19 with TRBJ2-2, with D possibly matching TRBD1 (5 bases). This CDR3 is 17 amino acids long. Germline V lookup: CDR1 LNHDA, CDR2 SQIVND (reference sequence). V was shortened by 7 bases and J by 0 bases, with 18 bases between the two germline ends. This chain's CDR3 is CASIPMGPPANTGELFF. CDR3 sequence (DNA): TGTGCCAGTATCCCCATGGGGCCGCCCGCGAACACCGGGGAGCTGTTTTTT.

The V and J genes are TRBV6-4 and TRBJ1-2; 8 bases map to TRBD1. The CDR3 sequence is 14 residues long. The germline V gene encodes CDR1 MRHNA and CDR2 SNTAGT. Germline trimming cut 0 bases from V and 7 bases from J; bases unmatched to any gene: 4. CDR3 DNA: TGTGCCAGCAGTGACTCCGACAGGGGCACTGGCTACACCTTC. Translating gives CASSDSDRGTGYTF.

CDR3 DNA sequence: TGTGCCAGTGGTAGTAGCCAGCCCCAGCATTTT. It yields the protein CASGSSQPQHF. J is TRBJ1-5 and V is TRBV6-1; D not certain. Germline CDR1 MNHNS, CDR2 SASEGT. This CDR3 is 11 amino acids long. The V gene lost 9 bases and the J gene lost 7 bases, with 10 bases spanning the gap.